The 15 T cell receptor beta chains below come from one sample, sequenced in a study of shared clonotypes between healthy human individuals. Here immunoSEQ multiplex PCR was the method, and the copy in TCRdb shows in-frame clones only, minus some. The table shows over 850,000 clones, with 75% to 85% occurring only once. The sequenced sample consisted of memory CD4+ T cells from PBMCs. Subset here: CD45RA-negative fraction. The receptors originated from a man aged 18-30 years in good health. Some clones in this sample may be carry-over from other donors' samples.

This chain joins TRBV6-5 and TRBJ2-1; TRBD2 aligns across 13 bases. Losses at the gene ends were 4 bases for V and 8 bases for J; bases not matched to a gene: 8. Looked up from germline, CDR1 is MNHEY and CDR2 is SVGAGI. This CDR3 is 16 amino acids long. The CDR3 protein is CASSSAGTSGIYEQFF. The CDR3 nucleotides are TGTGCCAGCAGTTCCGCCGGGACTAGCGGGATCTATGAGCAGTTCTTC.

This chain links TRBV11-3 with TRBJ1-2; possible D gene TRBD1, 5 bases. Germline V gives CDR1 SGHNT, CDR2 YENEEA. CDR3 length: 19 residues. Trimming shortened V by 1 base and J by 3 bases, and 24 bases separated the two germline ends. This CDR3 reads CASSLGPSAGWPEDYGYTF. The CDR3 nucleotides are TGTGCCAGCAGCTTAGGCCCGTCCGCAGGGTGGCCTGAGGACTATGGCTACACCTTC.

This chain connects TRBV5-1 to TRBJ1-6; no definite D call. This CDR3 has 15 residues. The V and J ends lost 0 bases and 5 bases respectively, with 9 bases between them. Germline V gene data show CDR1 as SGHRS and CDR2 as YFSETQ. CDR3 coding DNA: TGCGCCAGCAGCTTGGGCAGTAGTGATAATTCACCCCTCCACTTT. This gives the protein CASSLGSSDNSPLHF.

V usage is TRBV19 and J usage is TRBJ2-7; 9 positions match TRBD1. Per the germline V gene, CDR1 is LNHDA and CDR2 is SQIVND (reference sequence). J lost 2 bases, V lost 6 bases, and 8 bases had no gene match. The CDR3 extends over 15 amino acids. The CDR3 DNA is TGTGCCAGTAGCCCACTGGACAGGGGCACCTACGAGCAGTACTTC. It codes for CASSPLDRGTYEQYF.

The genes are TRBV6-1 and TRBJ1-2; D unclear. The germline V gene encodes CDR1 MNHNS and CDR2 SASEGT. The V end lost 5 bases, the J end lost 2 bases, and 15 bases lay between the germline ends. CDR3 length equals 15 residues. The CDR3: CASSPLGLTNYGYTF. The CDR3 DNA reads TGTGCCAGCAGTCCCCTCGGACTGACAAACTATGGCTACACCTTC.

This clone occurred many times. The chain carries TRBV15 and TRBJ1-1; D remains unclear. V was clipped by 5 bases and J by 4 bases, with 11 bases between them. The V gene's germline CDR1 is LNHNV and CDR2 YYDKDF (reference sequence). CDR3 length: 13 amino acids. The CDR3 nucleotides are TGTGCCACCAGCGGGGATGGTAGCACTGAAGCTTTCTTT. Its translation: CATSGDGSTEAFF.

The chain couples TRBV5-4 to TRBJ2-5; no definite D call. Germline loops: CDR1 SGHNT, CDR2 YYREEE (reference sequence). V lost 0 bases and J lost 1, with 10 bases in between. This CDR3 has 15 amino acids. The CDR3 loop is CASSLDSGAQETQYF. CDR3 sequence (DNA): TGTGCCAGCAGCTTGGACTCGGGCGCCCAAGAGACCCAGTACTTC.

The chain couples TRBV4-1 to TRBJ2-2, with 10 nucleotides matching TRBD2. Germline trimming cut 5 bases from V and 8 bases from J; bases unmatched to any gene: 14. Germline V gives CDR1 MGHRA, CDR2 YSYEKL. This CDR3 has 17 residues. CDR3 coding DNA: TGCGCCAGCAGCGATCTAGCGGGAGTGGGTGATAGGGGGGAGCTGTTTTTT. Residues: CASSDLAGVGDRGELFF.

V and J are TRBV10-1 and TRBJ2-7; 10 bases fit TRBD1. Germline lookup yields CDR1 WNHNN and CDR2 SYGVQD (reference sequence). The trim removed 6 bases at V and 7 bases at J, leaving 6 bases unmatched. The CDR3 is made up of 13 amino acids. The CDR3 DNA follows: TGCGCCAGCAGGGAGGGACAGGGGACGGAGCAGTACTTC. This sequence encodes CASREGQGTEQYF.

CDR3: CASSLGATSGANVLTF. CDR3 in DNA: TGCGCCAGCAGCTTGGGAGCCACCTCTGGGGCCAACGTCCTGACTTTC. The chain joins TRBV5-1 to TRBJ2-6; D gene uncertain. From germline, CDR1 is SGHRS and CDR2 YFSETQ. The CDR3 extends over 16 amino acids. Trimming took 0 bases from V and 0 from J, leaving 7 bases between them.

The chain has TRBV27 and TRBJ2-3; 12 bases map to TRBD2. The germline CDR1 and CDR2 sequences are MNHEY and SMNVEV (reference sequence). The CDR3 contains 15 residues. Germline trimming cut 5 bases from V and 3 bases from J; bases unmatched to any gene: 3. The CDR3 is CASSPGTSGTDTQYF. The CDR3 region has the DNA TGTGCCAGCAGTCCCGGGACTAGCGGGACAGATACGCAGTATTTT.

This clone was seen a single time. The CDR3 DNA is TGTGCCAGTAGTATCATGGCGGCCGGGGAGCTGTTTTTT. Its protein product is CASSIMAAGELFF. The rearrangement uses TRBV19 and TRBJ2-2; the D is unclear. From germline, CDR1 is LNHDA and CDR2 SQIVND (reference sequence). There are 13 residues in the CDR3. The germline V and J ends were trimmed by 3 bases and 6 bases, with 8 bases remaining between them.

About this clone itself: This may arise from a read error, as a much more abundant clone is one base away. Other DNA sequences of this sample code for an identical CDR3. The chain combines TRBV5-1 with TRBJ1-1; TRBD1 aligns across 8 bases. There are 14 residues in the CDR3. J was trimmed by 1 base and V by 4 bases; bases with no gene match: 3. Germline CDR1 reads SGHRS; CDR2 reads YFSETQ. As DNA, the CDR3 is TGCGCCAGCAGCGCACAGGGGGGGAACACTGAAGCTTTCTTT. Its translation is CASSAQGGNTEAFF.

This clone was found once. The chain uses TRBV5-6 and TRBJ2-2; a possible D gene is TRBD1 (7 bases). Germline-derived CDR1 and CDR2 are SGHDT and YYEEEE. The CDR3 runs 17 residues. V gave up 1 base and J gave up 5 bases, with 18 bases separating them. As DNA, the CDR3 is TGTGCCAGCAGCTTGCTCATTGCAGGGGGGAAGACCGGGGAGCTGTTTTTT. It is translated as CASSLLIAGGKTGELFF.

This clone was detected once. V is TRBV28 and J is TRBJ1-5, with D possibly TRBD1 on 6 matching bases. Germline V CDR1 and CDR2: MDHEN, SYDVKM. CDR3 size: 16 residues. V lost 2 bases, J lost 2 bases, and 13 bases lay in between. CDR3 region: CASSLSARGGNQPQHF. The CDR3 DNA follows: TGTGCCAGCAGTTTAAGTGCCAGGGGCGGCAATCAGCCCCAGCATTTT.